The next 15 T cell receptor beta chains were all read from a single sample in a study of CD8 T cells in Susac syndrome. Reverse transcription of roughly 0.45 to 1 ug RNA was performed with random hexamers. TCRdb recomputed calls from the immunoSEQ multiplex PCR reads with MiXCR, one row per CDR3 protein. The profile shows approximately 200,000 distinct CDR3 sequences, 85% to 95% of them singletons. The sample consisted of CD4+ T cells from PBMCs. These receptors all come from a human donor with multiple sclerosis.

The rearrangement links TRBV7-9 to TRBJ2-1, with 9 bases aligning to TRBD1. The CDR3 contains 16 residues. With 1 base clipped from V and 10 bases from J, the junction kept 11 bases outside the gene matches. Germline CDR1 SEHNR, CDR2 FQNEAQ (reference sequence). The CDR3 DNA follows: TGTGCCAGCAGCTTAGAGTGGGGACAGGGAGGTGGAGAGCAGTTCTTC. Encoded protein: CASSLEWGQGGGEQFF.

V and J are TRBV5-1 and TRBJ2-3; D not certain. Trimming cost V 2 bases and J 2 bases, with 12 bases left between them. The CDR3 length is 15 residues. Germline V CDR1 and CDR2: SGHRS, YFSETQ. The DNA for the CDR3 is TGCGCCAGCAGCTTAATGAACGGCGCCACAGATACGCAGTATTTT. Protein: CASSLMNGATDTQYF.

The rearrangement uses TRBV20-1 and TRBJ1-4; D not certain. This CDR3 has 16 amino acids. Germline V gene lookup returns CDR1 DFQATT and CDR2 SNEGSKA (reference sequence). Trimming left V 0 bases short and J 7 bases short, with 18 bases between. The CDR3 sequence is CSAREVMRGFGEKLFF. The CDR3 DNA follows: TGCAGTGCTAGAGAGGTCATGCGGGGATTCGGTGAAAAACTGTTTTTT.

The gene calls are TRBV30 and TRBJ1-5; TRBD1 might be the D (5 bases). Germline-derived CDR1 and CDR2 are GTSNPN and SVGIG (reference sequence). The CDR3 totals 14 residues. V was cut by 0 bases and J by 3 bases, with 9 bases left in between. CDR3: CAWSVGDLNQPQHF. CDR3 DNA: TGTGCCTGGAGTGTAGGGGACCTCAATCAGCCCCAGCATTTT.

The chain links TRBV3-1 to TRBJ1-6; D unresolved. V was pared by 1 base and J by 9 bases, with 19 bases between. This CDR3 is built from 17 residues. Germline lookup yields CDR1 LGHDT and CDR2 YNNKEL (reference sequence). The CDR3 sequence is CASSQGRRDTRTSPLHF. In DNA, the CDR3 is TGTGCCAGCAGCCAAGGACGACGGGATACCCGAACTTCACCCCTCCACTTT. Complete variable domain (other parts from reference TRBV3-1 and TRBJ1-6): DTAVSQTPKYLVTQMGNDKSIKCEQNLGHDTMYWYKQDSKKFLKIMFSYNNKELIINETVPNRFSPKSPDKAHLNLHINSLELGDSAVYFCASSQGRRDTRTSPLHFGNGTRLTVT.

The CDR3 bases are TGCGCCAGCAGCTTGAAAGAGTGGGGGGCTGCCAAAAACATTCAGTACTTC. It yields the protein CASSLKEWGAAKNIQYF. The V call is TRBV5-1, the J call TRBJ2-4; D might be TRBD1 or TRBD2, each matching 6 bases. Germline V gene data show CDR1 as SGHRS and CDR2 as YFSETQ. This CDR3 spans 17 amino acids. Trimming cost V 1 base and J 1 base, with 15 bases left between them. Full variable domain (remainder filled in from reference TRBV5-1 and TRBJ2-4): KAGVTQTPRYLIKTRGQQVTLSCSPISGHRSVSWYQQTPGQGLQFLFEYFSETQRNKGNFPGRFSGRQFSNSRSEMNVSTLELGDSALYLCASSLKEWGAAKNIQYFGAGTRLSVL.

The chain combines TRBV23-1 with TRBJ2-1; D uncertain. TRBV23-1 falls under the ORF class, with uncertain function. V was shortened by 0 bases and J by 0 bases, with 12 bases between the two germline ends. The CDR3 totals 17 residues. The CDR3 protein is CASSQSEVLSSYNEQFF. The DNA of the CDR3 is TGCGCCAGCAGTCAATCAGAGGTGTTGAGCTCCTACAATGAGCAGTTCTTC.

This chain links TRBV3-1 with TRBJ1-5, with 8 bases that match TRBD1. The CDR3 spans 16 residues. Trimming cost V 0 bases and J 4 bases; bases outside gene matches: 5. The germline V gene encodes CDR1 LGHDT and CDR2 YNNKEL (reference sequence). CDR3 protein: CASSQDATGGNQPQHF. Here the CDR3 DNA reads TGTGCCAGCAGCCAAGATGCAACAGGGGGAAATCAGCCCCAGCATTTT.

This sequence joins TRBV3-1 and TRBJ1-2, with D hard to call. V gave up 1 base and J gave up 2 bases, with 11 bases separating them. The CDR3 is 15 amino acids. Germline CDR1 LGHDT, CDR2 YNNKEL (reference sequence). Here the CDR3 DNA reads TGTGCCAGCAGCCAAGTTGCGGGAGGCAACTATGGCTACACCTTC. Residues: CASSQVAGGNYGYTF.

This sequence joins TRBV7-9 and TRBJ1-1; tentative D call: TRBD1 (5 bases). The CDR3 runs to 14 residues. With 5 bases removed from V and 1 base from J, the gap between germline ends came to 11 bases. The germline CDR1 and CDR2 sequences are SEHNR and FQNEAQ (reference sequence). CDR3 nucleotide sequence: TGTGCCAGCAGCCCCGGGGCTGAGAACACTGAAGCTTTCTTT. Translating gives CASSPGAENTEAFF.

The rearrangement links TRBV6-1 to TRBJ2-1; 7 bases agree with TRBD1. This CDR3 contains 17 residues. The germline V gene encodes CDR1 MNHNS and CDR2 SASEGT. Germline trimming cut 10 bases from V and 0 bases from J; bases unmatched to any gene: 15. CDR3 sequence: CATTGTDLISSYNEQFF. CDR3 coding DNA: TGTGCCACCACCGGGACAGACTTAATTAGCTCCTACAATGAGCAGTTCTTC.

This chain uses TRBV7-2 with TRBJ2-3; D is unclear. CDR3 size: 13 residues. The germline V gene has CDR1 SGHTA and CDR2 FQGNSA. V was pared by 2 bases and J by 2 bases, with 5 bases between. The CDR3 sequence: CASSLSLTDTQYF. The CDR3, as DNA: TGTGCCAGCAGCTTATCCCTCACAGATACGCAGTATTTT.

The V call is TRBV7-9, the J call TRBJ2-5, with 7 bases that match TRBD2. The trim removed 5 bases at V and 3 bases at J, leaving 6 bases unmatched. CDR1 and CDR2 (germline): SEHNR, FQNEAQ (reference sequence). The CDR3 consists of 14 residues. CDR3 in amino acids: CASSDGREEETQYF. The DNA of the CDR3 is TGTGCCAGCAGCGACGGCCGGGAGGAAGAGACCCAGTACTTC.

The chain joins TRBV2 to TRBJ1-1; weak D call: TRBD1 (6 bases). The V gene's germline CDR1 is SNHLY and CDR2 FYNNEI. The length of the CDR3 is 14 residues. With 3 bases removed from V and 3 bases from J, the gap between germline ends came to 11 bases. CDR3 residues: CASSETGRDTEAFF. CDR3 bases: TGTGCCAGCAGTGAGACAGGAAGGGACACTGAAGCTTTCTTT.

The chain is built from TRBV30 and TRBJ1-2; no definite D call. Germline V CDR1 and CDR2: GTSNPN, SVGIG (reference sequence). Deletions cut 5 bases from V and 6 bases from J, with 19 bases between. The CDR3 loop spans 14 amino acids. The CDR3 protein is CAWETLNPGDGYTF. CDR3 nucleotide sequence: TGTGCCTGGGAAACCCTCAATCCCGGGGATGGCTACACCTTC.